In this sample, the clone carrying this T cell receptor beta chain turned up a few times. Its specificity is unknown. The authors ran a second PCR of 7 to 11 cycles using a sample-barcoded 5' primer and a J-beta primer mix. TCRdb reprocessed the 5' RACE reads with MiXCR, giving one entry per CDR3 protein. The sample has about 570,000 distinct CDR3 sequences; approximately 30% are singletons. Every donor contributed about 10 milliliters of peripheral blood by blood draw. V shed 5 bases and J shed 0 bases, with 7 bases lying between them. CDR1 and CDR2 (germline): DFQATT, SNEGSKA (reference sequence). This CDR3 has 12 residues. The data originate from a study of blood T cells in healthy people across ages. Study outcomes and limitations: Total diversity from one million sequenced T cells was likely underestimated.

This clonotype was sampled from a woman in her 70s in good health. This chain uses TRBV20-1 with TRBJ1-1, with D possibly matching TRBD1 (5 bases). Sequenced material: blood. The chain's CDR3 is CSAGGLNTEAFF. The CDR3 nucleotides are TGCAGTGCTGGGGGTCTGAACACTGAAGCTTTCTTT.